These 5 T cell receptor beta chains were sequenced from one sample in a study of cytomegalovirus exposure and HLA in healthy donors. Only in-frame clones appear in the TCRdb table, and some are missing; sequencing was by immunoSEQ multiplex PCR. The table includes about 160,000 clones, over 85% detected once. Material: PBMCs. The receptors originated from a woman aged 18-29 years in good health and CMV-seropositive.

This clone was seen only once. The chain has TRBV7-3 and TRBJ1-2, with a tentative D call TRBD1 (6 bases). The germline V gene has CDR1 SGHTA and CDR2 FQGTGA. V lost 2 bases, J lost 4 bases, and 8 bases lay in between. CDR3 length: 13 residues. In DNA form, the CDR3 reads TGTGCCAGCAGCTTAGAAGGGGGCTATGGCTACACCTTC. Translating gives CASSLEGGYGYTF.

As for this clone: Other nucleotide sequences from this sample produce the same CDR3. CDR3 coding DNA: TGCGCCAGCAGCTTGGATCGCGAGCAGTACTTC. It is translated as CASSLDREQYF. The rearrangement uses TRBV5-1 and TRBJ2-7; D is ambiguous. Trimming removed 0 bases at V and 6 bases at J, with 4 bases between. Germline V CDR1 and CDR2: SGHRS, YFSETQ. The CDR3 runs to 11 residues.

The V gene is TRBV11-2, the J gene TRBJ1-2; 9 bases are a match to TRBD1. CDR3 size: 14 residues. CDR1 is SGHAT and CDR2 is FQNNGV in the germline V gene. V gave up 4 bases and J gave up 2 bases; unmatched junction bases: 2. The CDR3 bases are TGTGCCAGCAGCTCCGACAGGGGGAACTATGGCTACACCTTC. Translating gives CASSSDRGNYGYTF.

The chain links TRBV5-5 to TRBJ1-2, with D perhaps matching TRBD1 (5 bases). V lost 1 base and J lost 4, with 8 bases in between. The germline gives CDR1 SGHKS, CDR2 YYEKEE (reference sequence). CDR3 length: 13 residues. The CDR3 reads CASSLSGSYGYTF. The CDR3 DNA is TGTGCCAGCAGCTTGTCAGGGTCCTATGGCTACACCTTC.

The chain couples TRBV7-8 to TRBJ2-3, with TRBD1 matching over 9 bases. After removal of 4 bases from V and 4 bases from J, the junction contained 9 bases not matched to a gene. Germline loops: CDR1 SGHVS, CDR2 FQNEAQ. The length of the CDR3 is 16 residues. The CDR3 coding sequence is TGTGCCAGCAGCTCGCCCGGGACAGGGAGGTCAGATACGCAGTATTTT. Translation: CASSSPGTGRSDTQYF. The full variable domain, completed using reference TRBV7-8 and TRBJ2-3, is GAGVSQSPRYKVAKRGQDVALRCDPISGHVSLFWYQQALGQGPEFLTYFQNEAQLDKSGLPSDRFFAERPEGSVSTLKIQRTQQEDSAVYLCASSSPGTGRSDTQYFGPGTRLTVL.